This T cell receptor (beta chain) was captured by sequencing in a study of blood T cell repertoires in COVID-19 (dated by TCRdb to the early 2020s). In the study overall: Samples covering the acute and convalescent phases of COVID-19 were provided by collaborators in the United States, Italy and Spain. A de-identified subject ID, COVID-19 status, age in years and sex were almost always included in the sample metadata. HLA class I and class II types, where available, came from metadata supplied by the sample provider rather than from assay-based typing. The prospective study material was composed of cDNA or gDNA derived from T cells, B-cell-depleted T cells, or PBMCs. A freely available public database, intended as a resource for researchers studying the immune response to SARS-CoV-2, is where the repertoires were released. Samples came from the ongoing ImmuneRACE study (first 160 participants) plus 1,254 subjects from 6 global collaborators. Deeply sampled blood TCRbeta repertoires from subjects exposed to, actively infected with, or recovered from COVID-19 were included in the dataset.

As regards this clone: Its antigen specificity is not known. A read error may account for a junction end that differs from germline.

At one collaborating source in Seattle, patients were enrolled during active infection and were followed longitudinally through the course of disease. The collaborating institutions used their own protocols to collect whole blood in K2EDTA tubes. For TCRbeta analysis, collaborators shipped samples as frozen whole blood, isolated PBMCs, or DNA extracted from either of those sample types. The CDR3, from cysteine to phenylalanine, totals 15 residues. Only the CDR3 DNA is retained, 45 bases long and in frame from the first base. According to the germline V gene (reference sequence), CDR1 reads LNHDA and CDR2 reads SQIVND. What the work shows at the level of the full study, not this receptor alone: How much clinical and demographic metadata was included differed by source and by participant, and the metadata was provided uncurated.

The immunoSEQ Assay, a bias-controlled multiplex PCR, was used to amplify TCRbeta CDR3 regions from genomic DNA. The study's processing was this. The number of nucleated cells in each sample was estimated from the amplification of reference gene primers within the assay. Sequence reads were collapsed and filtered to measure the absolute abundance of every unique TCRbeta CDR3 rearrangement. For each sample, productive Simpson clonality was calculated as the square root of Simpson's diversity index across productive rearrangements. TCRdb re-hosts the immuneACCESS table, in-frame sequences only. Its copies lack some clones; in the studies checked, an unresolved V gene accounts for under half of them, and the cause for the rest is not known. The V and J calls and the clone size are those of that table, but D and trimming were determined from the DNA. Counted in this sample were 350,000 to 450,000 clones; around nine tenths of them appeared once. Of the sample, under 8.5% is held by the ten largest clones.

Source material: peripheral blood. This TCR derives from a woman in her fifties or sixties with COVID-19, enrolled during active disease. The chain uses TRBV19 and TRBJ2-7; TRBD1 agrees with 8 junctional bases. The nucleotide sequence is TGTGCCAGTAGGATAGGACAGGGTAGTCACCATGAGCAGTACTTC. It encodes CASRIGQGSHHEQYF.